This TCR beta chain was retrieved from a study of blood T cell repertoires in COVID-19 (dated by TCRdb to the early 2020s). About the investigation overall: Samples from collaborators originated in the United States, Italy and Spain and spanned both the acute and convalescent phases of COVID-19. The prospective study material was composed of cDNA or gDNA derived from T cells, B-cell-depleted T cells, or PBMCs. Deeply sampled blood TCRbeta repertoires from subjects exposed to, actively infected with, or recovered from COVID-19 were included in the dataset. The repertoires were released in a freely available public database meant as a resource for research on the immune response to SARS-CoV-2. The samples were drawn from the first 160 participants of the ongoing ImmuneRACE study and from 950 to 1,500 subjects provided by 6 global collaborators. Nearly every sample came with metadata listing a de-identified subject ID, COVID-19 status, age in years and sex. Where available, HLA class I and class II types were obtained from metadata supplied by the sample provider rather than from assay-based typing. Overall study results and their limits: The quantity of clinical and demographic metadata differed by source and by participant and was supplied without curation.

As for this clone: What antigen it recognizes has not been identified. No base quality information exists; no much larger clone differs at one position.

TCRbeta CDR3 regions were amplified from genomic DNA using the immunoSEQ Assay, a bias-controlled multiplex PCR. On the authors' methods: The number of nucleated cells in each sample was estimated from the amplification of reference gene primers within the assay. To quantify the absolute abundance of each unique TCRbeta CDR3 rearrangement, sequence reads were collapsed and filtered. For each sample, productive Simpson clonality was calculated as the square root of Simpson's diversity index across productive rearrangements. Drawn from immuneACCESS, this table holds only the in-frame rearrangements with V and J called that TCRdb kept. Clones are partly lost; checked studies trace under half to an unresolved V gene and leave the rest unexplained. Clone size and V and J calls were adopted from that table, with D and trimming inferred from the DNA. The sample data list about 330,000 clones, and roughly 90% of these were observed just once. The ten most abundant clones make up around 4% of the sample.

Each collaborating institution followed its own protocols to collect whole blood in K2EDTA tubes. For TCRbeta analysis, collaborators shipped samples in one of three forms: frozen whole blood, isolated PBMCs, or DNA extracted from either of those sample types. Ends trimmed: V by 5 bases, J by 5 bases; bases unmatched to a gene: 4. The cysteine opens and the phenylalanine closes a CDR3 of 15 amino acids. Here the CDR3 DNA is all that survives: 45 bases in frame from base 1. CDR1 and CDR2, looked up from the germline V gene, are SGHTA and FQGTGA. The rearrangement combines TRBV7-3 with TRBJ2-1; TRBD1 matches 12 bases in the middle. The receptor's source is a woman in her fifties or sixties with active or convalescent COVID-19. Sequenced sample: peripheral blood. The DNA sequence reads TGTGCCAGCAGCCCGGGACAGGGGGCCCACAATGAGCAGTTCTTC. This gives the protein CASSPGQGAHNEQFF.